The rows below give T cell receptor beta chains drawn from one sample of a study of T cells in Graves' hyperthyroidism and ophthalmopathy. TCRdb redid the calling of the multiplex PCR reads with MiXCR, one entry per CDR3 protein. The sample yields about 420,000 distinct CDR3 sequences, 15% to 18% seen once. The sequenced sample consisted of blood. Receptors were obtained from a woman in her late teens or twenties with Graves' hyperthyroidism. The CDR3 runs from the conserved cysteine through the conserved F or W. D genes are given only for firm matches. Clone size is stated in some rows and not others, as once, few, many or a class when expanded.

v_gene: TRBV12-3/TRBV12-4; j_gene: TRBJ1-5; abundance: many; d_gene: NA; CDR3aa: CASRPGSSNQPQHF; CDR3nt: TGTGCCAGCAGACCGGGATCTAGCAATCAGCCCCAGCATTTT
v_gene: TRBV20-1; j_gene: TRBJ1-6; abundance: few; d_gene: NA; CDR3aa: CSARAAVSNSPLHF; CDR3nt: TGCAGTGCTAGAGCGGCGGTATCTAATTCACCCCTCCACTTT
v_gene: TRBV11-3; j_gene: TRBJ1-1; abundance: NA; d_gene: TRBD1; CDR3aa: CASSPGTGWAEAFF; CDR3nt: TGTGCCAGCAGCCCCGGGACAGGTTGGGCTGAAGCTTTCTTT
v_gene: TRBV5-1; j_gene: TRBJ1-2; abundance: many; d_gene: NA; CDR3aa: CASSLLEAGNYGYTF; CDR3nt: TGCGCCAGCAGCTTGTTAGAGGCCGGTAACTATGGCTACACCTTC
v_gene: TRBV19; j_gene: TRBJ1-2; abundance: many; d_gene: NA; CDR3aa: CASRDRVVGYTF; CDR3nt: TGTGCCAGTCGGGACCGGGTGGTTGGCTACACCTTC
v_gene: TRBV12-5; j_gene: TRBJ1-1; abundance: many; d_gene: TRBD1; CDR3aa: CASGPTGGLYTEAFF; CDR3nt: TGTGCTAGTGGACCAACAGGGGGCTTGTACACTGAAGCTTTCTTT
v_gene: TRBV28; j_gene: TRBJ2-1; abundance: NA; d_gene: NA; CDR3aa: CASSSWQGPQFF; CDR3nt: TGTGCCAGCAGTTCTTGGCAGGGTCCGCAGTTCTTC
v_gene: TRBV6-1; j_gene: TRBJ1-2; abundance: many; d_gene: TRBD1; CDR3aa: CASRSGTENNYGYTF; CDR3nt: TGTGCCAGCAGATCCGGGACAGAGAATAACTATGGCTACACCTTC
v_gene: TRBV9; j_gene: TRBJ1-1; abundance: many; d_gene: NA; CDR3aa: CASSVGVGGAFF; CDR3nt: TGTGCCAGCAGCGTAGGGGTAGGGGGAGCTTTCTTT
v_gene: TRBV5-8; j_gene: TRBJ2-2; abundance: NA; d_gene: NA; CDR3aa: CASSLAWFPGELFF; CDR3nt: TGTGCCAGCAGCTTGGCATGGTTCCCCGGGGAGCTGTTTTTT
v_gene: TRBV12-5; j_gene: TRBJ1-5; abundance: many; d_gene: TRBD1; CDR3aa: CASGDRPNQPQHF; CDR3nt: TGTGCTAGTGGGGACAGGCCCAATCAGCCCCAGCATTTT
v_gene: TRBV7-9; j_gene: TRBJ1-5; abundance: many; d_gene: NA; CDR3aa: CASSLEIGQPQHF; CDR3nt: TGTGCCAGCAGTCTGGAAATCGGACAGCCCCAGCATTTT
v_gene: TRBV12-5; j_gene: TRBJ1-6; abundance: few; d_gene: TRBD1; CDR3aa: CASVGSGTANSPLHF; CDR3nt: TGTGCTAGTGTAGGATCCGGGACAGCTAACTCACCCCTCCACTTT